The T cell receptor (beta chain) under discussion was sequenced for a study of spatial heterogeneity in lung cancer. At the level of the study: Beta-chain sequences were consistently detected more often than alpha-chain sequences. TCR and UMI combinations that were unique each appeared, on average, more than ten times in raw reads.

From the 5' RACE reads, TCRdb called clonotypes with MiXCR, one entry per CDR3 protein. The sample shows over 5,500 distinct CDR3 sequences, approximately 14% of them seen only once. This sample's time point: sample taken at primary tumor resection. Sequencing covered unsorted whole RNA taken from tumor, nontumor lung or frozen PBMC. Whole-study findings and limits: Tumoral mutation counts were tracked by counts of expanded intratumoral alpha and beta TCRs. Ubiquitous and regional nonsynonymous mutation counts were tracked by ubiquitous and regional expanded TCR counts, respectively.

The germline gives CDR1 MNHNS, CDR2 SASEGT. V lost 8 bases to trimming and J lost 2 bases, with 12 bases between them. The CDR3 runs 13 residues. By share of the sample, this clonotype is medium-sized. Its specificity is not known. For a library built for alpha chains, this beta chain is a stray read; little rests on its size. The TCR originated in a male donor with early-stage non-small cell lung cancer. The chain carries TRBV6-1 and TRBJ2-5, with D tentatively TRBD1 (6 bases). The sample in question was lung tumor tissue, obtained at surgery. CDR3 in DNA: TGTGCCAGCTCCCGGACAGAACAAGAGACCCAGTACTTC. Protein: CASSRTEQETQYF.